The 21 T cell receptor beta chains in this list originate from one sample, sequenced in a study of OX40 agonist ivuxolimab in advanced cancers. Clones were read by immunoSEQ multiplex PCR, and TCRdb kept only the in-frame ones, dropping some. The sample contains tens of thousands of clones, approximately 86% of which appear only once. The source material was CD4+ or CD8+ T cells sorted from blood, sampled in a trial of the OX40 agonist ivuxolimab. The receptors shown here come from an adult with an advanced solid tumor such as melanoma, head and neck, liver or kidney cancer.

J is TRBJ1-5 and V is TRBV7-2, with D possibly matching TRBD1 (5 bases). The ends were cut back, 1 base at V and 6 bases at J, with 13 bases in the middle. The germline gives CDR1 SGHTA, CDR2 FQGNSA. The CDR3 extends over 15 amino acids. The CDR3, as DNA: TGTGCCAGCAGCTTAGATAGGGGCACCGCTCAGCCCCAGCATTTT. It translates to CASSLDRGTAQPQHF.

The chain is built from TRBV7-9 and TRBJ2-3; 10 bases map to TRBD1. V was pared by 3 bases and J by 1 base, with 7 bases of the junction left unmatched. Germline CDR1 and CDR2: SEHNR and FQNEAQ (reference sequence). This CDR3 contains 17 residues. CDR3 DNA: TGTGCCAGCAGCTTCGGGGACAGGGGAGTACGCACAGATACGCAGTATTTT. Protein sequence: CASSFGDRGVRTDTQYF.

This chain uses TRBV9 with TRBJ2-2; D unclear. The CDR3 is made up of 15 amino acids. Looked up from germline, CDR1 is SGDLS and CDR2 is YYNGEE. The V end was cut by 5 bases, the J end by 5 bases, with 16 bases between. The chain's CDR3 is CASSYLTTATGELFF. CDR3 bases: TGTGCCAGCAGTTACTTGACCACCGCAACCGGGGAGCTGTTTTTT.

The sample holds a few counts of this clone. The chain combines TRBV7-9 with TRBJ1-5, with D possibly being TRBD1 (5 bases). Per germline, CDR1 SEHNR and CDR2 FQNEAQ (reference sequence). The CDR3 has 17 residues. The V and J ends lost 1 base and 0 bases respectively, with 13 bases between them. The CDR3 region is CASSLVLTENSNQPQHF. The DNA for the CDR3 is TGTGCCAGCAGCTTAGTCCTGACAGAAAATAGCAATCAGCCCCAGCATTTT.

CDR3: CAISESKVNYEQYF. The CDR3 coding sequence is TGTGCCATCAGTGAGTCGAAAGTCAACTACGAGCAGTACTTC. The chain combines TRBV10-3 with TRBJ2-7; unclear D gene. Germline V gene data show CDR1 as ENHRY and CDR2 as SYGVKD. The germline V and J ends were trimmed by 0 bases and 3 bases, with 9 bases remaining between them. The CDR3 sequence is 14 residues long.

The rearrangement links TRBV19 to TRBJ1-1; 11 bases agree with TRBD1. The CDR3 covers 15 residues. The V gene's germline CDR1 is LNHDA and CDR2 SQIVND (reference sequence). V gave up 5 bases and J gave up 3 bases; unmatched junction bases: 5. The CDR3 nucleotides read TGTGCCAGTAGTGGACAGGGGGCCCAGGACACTGAAGCTTTCTTT. This translates into CASSGQGAQDTEAFF.

This chain uses TRBV6-1 with TRBJ1-2, with D uncertain. This CDR3 has 15 residues. Germline V CDR1 and CDR2: MNHNS, SASEGT. Trimming stripped 0 bases from V and 5 bases from J, with 13 bases between. This CDR3 reads CASSEAGDSSYGYTF. CDR3 nucleotide sequence: TGTGCCAGCAGTGAAGCGGGTGACTCTAGTTATGGCTACACCTTC.

V is TRBV11-3 and J is TRBJ2-5; 8 bases agree with TRBD2. The germline CDR1 and CDR2 sequences are SGHNT and YENEEA. The CDR3 has 15 amino acids. The V and J ends lost 5 bases and 2 bases, in that order; junction bases with no gene match: 7. CDR3 DNA: TGTGCCAGCAGCCCCGGGGGGGCCGGTCAAGAGACCCAGTACTTC. Translated: CASSPGGAGQETQYF.

The rearrangement links TRBV6-6 to TRBJ1-2, with D tentatively TRBD1 (5 bases). CDR3 size: 15 residues. Germline loops: CDR1 MNHNY, CDR2 SVGAGI (reference sequence). V was clipped by 2 bases and J by 8 bases, with 18 bases between them. Written as DNA, the CDR3 is TGTGCCAGCAGTTACCCTCAGGGTGACCGATGGGGCTACACCTTC. It codes for CASSYPQGDRWGYTF.

The chain recombines TRBV30 with TRBJ1-1; D unresolved. CDR1 is GTSNPN, CDR2 SVGIG, per germline (reference sequence). Trimming stripped 5 bases from V and 4 bases from J, with 14 bases between. The CDR3 has 13 residues. The DNA for the CDR3 is TGTGCCTGGTTGATAAATTTGGGCACTGAAGCTTTCTTT. It specifies CAWLINLGTEAFF.

The chain is built from TRBV5-1 and TRBJ1-1; tentative D call: TRBD1 (5 bases). The CDR3 sequence is 14 residues long. The V end lost 4 bases, the J end lost 4 bases, and 14 bases lay between the germline ends. Germline loops: CDR1 SGHRS, CDR2 YFSETQ. CDR3 amino acids: CASSRGPPSTEAFF. The CDR3 DNA reads as TGCGCCAGCAGCCGGGGACCCCCTAGCACTGAAGCTTTCTTT.

In its sample, this clone was seen once. The V gene is TRBV5-6, the J gene TRBJ2-2, with D possibly matching TRBD1 (6 bases). This CDR3 has 17 residues. CDR1 and CDR2 (germline): SGHDT, YYEEEE. Trimming took off 2 bases at V and 0 bases at J, with 14 bases between the two ends. The CDR3 nucleotides read TGTGCCAGCAGCTTCCCTTCGGGGACATCGAACACCGGGGAGCTGTTTTTT. Protein sequence: CASSFPSGTSNTGELFF.

This chain uses TRBV18 with TRBJ2-3, with no clear D. The CDR3 loop spans 15 amino acids. Germline V gene data show CDR1 as KGHSH and CDR2 as LQKENI. Deletions cut 2 bases from V and 3 bases from J, with 12 bases between. CDR3 sequence reads: CASSPEYSPTDTQYF. DNA for the CDR3: TGTGCCAGCTCACCAGAGTACAGCCCAACAGATACGCAGTATTTT. Complete variable domain (other parts from reference TRBV18 and TRBJ2-3): NAGVMQNPRHLVRRRGQEARLRCSPMKGHSHVYWYRQLPEEGLKFMVYLQKENIIDESGMPKERFSAEFPKEGPSILRIQQVVRGDSAAYFCASSPEYSPTDTQYFGPGTRLTVL.

CDR3 residues: CASSYGGNYNSPLHF. The CDR3 bases are TGTGCCAGCAGTTATGGGGGGAACTATAATTCACCCCTCCACTTT. This chain joins TRBV6-5 and TRBJ1-6, with D possibly matching TRBD1 (5 bases). V was pared by 3 bases and J by 3 bases, with 9 bases between. Germline CDR1 and CDR2: MNHEY and SVGAGI. The CDR3 totals 15 residues.

J is TRBJ2-2 and V is TRBV7-9; 8 bases fit TRBD2. Germline V CDR1 and CDR2: SEHNR, FQNEAQ (reference sequence). The CDR3 length is 15 residues. V shed 4 bases, J shed 6 bases, and the junction held 7 bases outside the gene matches. The CDR3 region is CASSSTSGGAGELFF. In DNA, the CDR3 is TGTGCCAGCAGCTCGACCTCCGGGGGGGCCGGGGAGCTGTTTTTT.

The chain joins TRBV6-1 to TRBJ2-2; 8 positions agree with TRBD1. Germline CDR1 and CDR2: MNHNS and SASEGT. The CDR3 length is 16 residues. V dropped 2 bases and J dropped 5; count of bases not matched to a gene: 7. The CDR3 DNA reads as TGTGCCAGCAGTGAACTTAGGACAGGGAGGACCGGGGAGCTGTTTTTT. Its translation is CASSELRTGRTGELFF.

This clone was seen once. This chain connects TRBV14 to TRBJ1-2; D gene unclear. CDR3 size: 13 residues. Germline V gene lookup returns CDR1 SGHDN and CDR2 FVKESK. The V gene lost 1 base and the J gene lost 0 bases, with 3 bases spanning the gap. CDR3 DNA sequence: TGTGCCAGCAGCCAAGGAGCTAACTATGGCTACACCTTC. This sequence encodes CASSQGANYGYTF.

This chain joins TRBV2 and TRBJ1-2; 11 bases fit TRBD1. This CDR3 spans 13 amino acids. CDR1 and CDR2 (germline): SNHLY, FYNNEI. Trimming at V came to 6 bases and at J to 8 bases, leaving 5 bases not matched to a gene. This CDR3 reads CASRVGTGGGYTF. DNA of the CDR3: TGTGCCAGCAGAGTTGGGACAGGGGGAGGCTACACCTTC.

The chain links TRBV28 to TRBJ1-2, with D possibly TRBD1 on 5 matching bases. Trimming cost V 4 bases and J 5 bases, with 17 bases left between them. CDR3 length: 15 residues. CDR1 and CDR2 from the germline V gene are MDHEN and SYDVKM. CDR3 amino acids: CASSSSTAQGYGYTF. The CDR3 nucleotides read TGTGCCAGCAGTTCTTCTACCGCTCAGGGTTATGGCTACACCTTC.

V is TRBV4-2 and J is TRBJ1-2; a weak D match, TRBD1 (5 bases). The CDR3 spans 14 residues. V was shortened by 2 bases and J by 7 bases, with 14 bases between the two germline ends. Germline lookup yields CDR1 LGHNA and CDR2 YNFKEQ. The CDR3 region is CASSQIPQGPGYTF. CDR3 DNA: TGTGCCAGCAGCCAAATCCCGCAGGGACCTGGCTACACCTTC.

The V and J genes are TRBV11-2 and TRBJ1-3, with a weak D call TRBD1 (5 bases). Looked up from germline, CDR1 is SGHAT and CDR2 is FQNNGV. V was shortened by 0 bases and J by 16 bases, with 25 bases between the two germline ends. This CDR3 is 16 amino acids long. The CDR3 region has the DNA TGTGCCAGCAGCTTAGAAGGGGCAGGCTCCCCGAGTCTTCCCTATTTT. This sequence encodes CASSLEGAGSPSLPYF.